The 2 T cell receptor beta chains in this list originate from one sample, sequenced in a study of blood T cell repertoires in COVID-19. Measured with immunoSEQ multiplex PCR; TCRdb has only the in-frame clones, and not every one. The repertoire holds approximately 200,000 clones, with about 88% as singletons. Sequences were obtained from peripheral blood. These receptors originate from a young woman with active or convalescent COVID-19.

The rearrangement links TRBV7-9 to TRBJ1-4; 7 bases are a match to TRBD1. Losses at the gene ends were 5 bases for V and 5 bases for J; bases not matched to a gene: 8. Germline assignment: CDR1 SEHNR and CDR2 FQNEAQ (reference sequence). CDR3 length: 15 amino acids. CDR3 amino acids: CASSDVGTANEKLFF. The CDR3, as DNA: TGTGCCAGCAGCGATGTTGGGACAGCGAATGAAAAACTGTTTTTT. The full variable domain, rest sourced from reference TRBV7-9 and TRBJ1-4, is DTGVSQNPRHKITKRGQNVTFRCDPISEHNRLYWYRQTLGQGPEFLTYFQNEAQLEKSRLLSDRFSAERPKGSFSTLEIQRTEQGDSAMYLCASSDVGTANEKLFFGSGTQLSVL.

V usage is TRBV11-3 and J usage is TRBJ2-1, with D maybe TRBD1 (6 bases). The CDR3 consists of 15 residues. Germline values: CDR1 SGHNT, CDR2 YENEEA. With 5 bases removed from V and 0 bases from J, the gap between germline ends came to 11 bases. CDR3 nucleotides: TGTGCCAGCAGCATTACAGGGAGCTCCTACAATGAGCAGTTCTTC. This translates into CASSITGSSYNEQFF.